One sample yielded the 13 T cell receptor beta chains listed below, sequenced in a study of cytomegalovirus exposure and HLA in healthy donors. The PCR was carried out with 60 Vbeta primers and 13 Jbeta primers. Using immunoSEQ multiplex PCR, the repertoire was profiled, and TCRdb retains in-frame clones only, with some absent. The sample has over 150,000 clones, approximately 80% seen once. Sequencing was performed on PBMCs. The source is a woman in her forties in good health and CMV-seropositive.

The rearrangement uses TRBV9 and TRBJ1-3, with TRBD1 identical over 9 bases. The CDR3 has 15 amino acids. V shed 3 bases and J 3 bases; nucleotides not matched to a gene: 4. Germline V CDR1 and CDR2: SGDLS, YYNGEE. Here the CDR3 DNA reads TGTGCCAGCAGCGCGAAGACAGGGGGTGGAAACACCATATATTTT. It yields the protein CASSAKTGGGNTIYF. The full variable domain, rest sourced from reference TRBV9 and TRBJ1-3, is DSGVTQTPKHLITATGQRVTLRCSPRSGDLSVYWYQQSLDQGLQFLIQYYNGEERAKGNILERFSAQQFPDLHSELNLSSLELGDSALYFCASSAKTGGGNTIYFGEGSWLTVV.

The rearrangement links TRBV5-1 to TRBJ2-7; 10 bases align to TRBD2. The CDR3 runs to 15 residues. Unmatched junction bases numbered 4, after V lost 0 bases and J lost 4 bases. The germline V gene encodes CDR1 SGHRS and CDR2 YFSETQ. CDR3 DNA: TGCGCCAGCAGCTTGGGAGCGGGAGGGCGGTACGAGCAGTACTTC. Residues: CASSLGAGGRYEQYF.

The chain couples TRBV30 to TRBJ2-7, with 7 bases that match TRBD1. The V gene end was trimmed by 2 bases and the J gene end by 3 bases; junction bases not matched to a gene: 7. CDR1 GTSNPN and CDR2 SVGIG come from the germline V gene (reference sequence). This CDR3 region has 14 residues. The DNA of the CDR3 is TGTGCCTGGAGTCCCACGGGGACAGTCTACGAGCAGTACTTC. It translates to CAWSPTGTVYEQYF.

The chain couples TRBV7-2 to TRBJ1-2; D might be TRBD1 (6 bases). Deletions cut 5 bases from V and 8 bases from J, with 18 bases between. Germline CDR1 reads SGHTA; CDR2 reads FQGNSA. This CDR3 comprises 14 residues. CDR3 nucleotides: TGTGCCAGCAGCCCACAGGGAATGTCTAGGGGCTACACCTTC. This translates into CASSPQGMSRGYTF.

The chain recombines TRBV9 with TRBJ2-5, with 8 bases matching TRBD1. There are 15 residues in the CDR3. CDR1 is SGDLS, CDR2 YYNGEE, per germline. V gave up 2 bases and J gave up 4 bases; unmatched junction bases: 7. Written as DNA, the CDR3 is TGTGCCAGCAGCGTTGGACAGGGTGGGGGAGAGACCCAGTACTTC. It codes for CASSVGQGGGETQYF.

The chain has TRBV7-6 and TRBJ2-7; 11 bases agree with TRBD2. This CDR3 region has 14 residues. In germline, CDR1 is SGHVS, CDR2 FNYEAQ. V dropped 3 bases and J dropped 4; count of bases not matched to a gene: 2. CDR3 nucleotide sequence: TGTGCCAGCAGCTTGGCTAGCGGGAGGTACGAGCAGTACTTC. This encodes CASSLASGRYEQYF.

The chain carries TRBV7-2 and TRBJ2-7; tentatively, D is TRBD2 (5 bases). The CDR3 loop spans 14 amino acids. Per the germline V gene, CDR1 is SGHTA and CDR2 is FQGNSA. Trimming cost V 0 bases and J 4 bases, with 10 bases left between them. The CDR3 DNA is TGTGCCAGCAGCTTAGCAGGACTTGTGTACGAGCAGTACTTC. It specifies CASSLAGLVYEQYF.

Comment on this clone: The sample contains more than one DNA sequence encoding this CDR3. The chain couples TRBV6-5 to TRBJ1-1; D uncertain. The V gene's germline CDR1 is MNHEY and CDR2 SVGAGI. V gave up 0 bases and J gave up 3 bases, with 11 bases separating them. The CDR3 totals 15 residues. CDR3 bases: TGTGCCAGCAGTTACTCACGAGGGATTGACACTGAAGCTTTCTTT. The encoded protein is CASSYSRGIDTEAFF.

This chain links TRBV5-1 with TRBJ1-5; unclear D gene. CDR1 and CDR2 from the germline V gene are SGHRS and YFSETQ. Trimming removed 0 bases at V and 2 bases at J, with 6 bases between. This CDR3 contains 14 residues. The DNA of the CDR3 is TGCGCCAGCAGCTTGGACCTAGGCAATCAGCCCCAGCATTTT. It yields the protein CASSLDLGNQPQHF.

For this clone: Given a much more abundant clone one base away, this may be a read error. The chain is built from TRBV11-2 and TRBJ2-7; TRBD1 matches at 9 bases. V was pared by 6 bases and J by 2 bases, with 2 bases of the junction left unmatched. The CDR3 has 13 residues. Germline V gene data show CDR1 as SGHAT and CDR2 as FQNNGV. This CDR3 reads CASRGTGTYEQYF. The CDR3 nucleotides are TGTGCCAGCAGGGGGACAGGGACCTACGAGCAGTACTTC.

V gene TRBV7-8 combines with J gene TRBJ2-7; 9 positions match TRBD1. CDR1 is SGHVS and CDR2 is FQNEAQ in the germline V gene. The CDR3 totals 15 residues. After removal of 5 bases from V and 2 bases from J, the junction contained 7 bases not matched to a gene. CDR3 bases: TGTGCCAGCAGCCCGGGGACAGGGAACCCCTACGAGCAGTACTTC. It yields the protein CASSPGTGNPYEQYF.

The chain is built from TRBV2 and TRBJ2-4; 8 bases are shared with TRBD2. V shed 1 base, J shed 3 bases, and the junction held 2 bases outside the gene matches. Germline V CDR1 and CDR2: SNHLY, FYNNEI. The CDR3 extends over 15 amino acids. The CDR3 loop reads CASSEGGGRKNIQYF. DNA for the CDR3: TGTGCCAGCAGTGAAGGCGGGGGGCGCAAAAACATTCAGTACTTC. Full variable domain (remainder filled in from reference TRBV2 and TRBJ2-4): EPEVTQTPSHQVTQMGQEVILRCVPISNHLYFYWYRQILGQKVEFLVSFYNNEISEKSEIFDDQFSVERPDGSNFTLKIRSTKLEDSAMYFCASSEGGGRKNIQYFGAGTRLSVL.

This chain connects TRBV18 to TRBJ2-6, with D possibly being TRBD1 (6 bases). There are 14 residues in the CDR3. The germline gives CDR1 KGHSH, CDR2 LQKENI. Trimming cost V 8 bases and J 2 bases, with 10 bases left between them. The CDR3 region is CASKAGAGANVLTF. Written as DNA, the CDR3 is TGTGCCAGCAAGGCAGGGGCTGGGGCCAACGTCCTGACTTTC.